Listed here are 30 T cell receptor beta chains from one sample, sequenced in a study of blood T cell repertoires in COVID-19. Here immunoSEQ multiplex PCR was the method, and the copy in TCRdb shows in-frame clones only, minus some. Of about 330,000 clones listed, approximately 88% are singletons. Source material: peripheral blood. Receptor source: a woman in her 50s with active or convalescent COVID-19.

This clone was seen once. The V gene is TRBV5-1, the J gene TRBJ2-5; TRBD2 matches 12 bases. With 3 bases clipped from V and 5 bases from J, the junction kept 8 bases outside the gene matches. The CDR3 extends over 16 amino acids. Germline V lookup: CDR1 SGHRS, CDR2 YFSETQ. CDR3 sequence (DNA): TGCGCCAGCAGCTCACTAGCGGGGGGCCTTTTGGAGACCCAGTACTTC. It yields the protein CASSSLAGGLLETQYF.

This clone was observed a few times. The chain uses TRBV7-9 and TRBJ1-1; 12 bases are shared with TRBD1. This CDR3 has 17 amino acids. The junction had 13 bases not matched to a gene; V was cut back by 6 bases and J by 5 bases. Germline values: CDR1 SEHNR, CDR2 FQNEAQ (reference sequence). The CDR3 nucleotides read TGTGCCAGCAGTTTACTCCCGGGACAGGGGGCGGGTACTGAAGCTTTCTTT. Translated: CASSLLPGQGAGTEAFF. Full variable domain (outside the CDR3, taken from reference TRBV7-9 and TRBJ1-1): DTGVSQNPRHKITKRGQNVTFRCDPISEHNRLYWYRQTLGQGPEFLTYFQNEAQLEKSRLLSDRFSAERPKGSFSTLEIQRTEQGDSAMYLCASSLLPGQGAGTEAFFGQGTRLTVV.

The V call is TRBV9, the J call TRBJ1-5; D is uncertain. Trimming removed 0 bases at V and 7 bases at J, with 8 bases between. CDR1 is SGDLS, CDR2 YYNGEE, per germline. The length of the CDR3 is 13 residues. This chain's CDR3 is CASSVDPGQPQHF. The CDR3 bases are TGTGCCAGCAGCGTAGATCCCGGGCAGCCCCAGCATTTT.

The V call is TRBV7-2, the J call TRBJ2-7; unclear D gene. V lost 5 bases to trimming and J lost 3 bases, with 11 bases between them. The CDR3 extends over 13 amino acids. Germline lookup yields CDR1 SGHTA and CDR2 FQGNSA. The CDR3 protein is CASSPPSSYEQYF. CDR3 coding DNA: TGTGCCAGCAGCCCCCCGAGTAGCTACGAGCAGTACTTC.

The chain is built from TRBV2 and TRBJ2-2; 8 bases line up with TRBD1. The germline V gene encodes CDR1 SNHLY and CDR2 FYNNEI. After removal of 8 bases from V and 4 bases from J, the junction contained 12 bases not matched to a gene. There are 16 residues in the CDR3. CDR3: CASLSQPGGTTGELFF. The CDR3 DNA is TGTGCCAGCCTGTCCCAGCCAGGGGGCACCACCGGGGAGCTGTTTTTT.

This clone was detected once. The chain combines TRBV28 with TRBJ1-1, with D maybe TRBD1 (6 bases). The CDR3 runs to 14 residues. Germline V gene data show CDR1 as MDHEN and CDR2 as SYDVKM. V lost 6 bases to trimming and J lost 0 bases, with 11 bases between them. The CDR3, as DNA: TGTGCCAGCAGCCAAGGGGGTTTGAACACTGAAGCTTTCTTT. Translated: CASSQGGLNTEAFF.

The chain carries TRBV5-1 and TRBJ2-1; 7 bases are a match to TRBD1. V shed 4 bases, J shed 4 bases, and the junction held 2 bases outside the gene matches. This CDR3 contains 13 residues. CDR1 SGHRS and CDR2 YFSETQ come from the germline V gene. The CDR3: CASSVTGYNEQFF. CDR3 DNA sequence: TGCGCCAGCAGCGTGACAGGGTACAATGAGCAGTTCTTC.

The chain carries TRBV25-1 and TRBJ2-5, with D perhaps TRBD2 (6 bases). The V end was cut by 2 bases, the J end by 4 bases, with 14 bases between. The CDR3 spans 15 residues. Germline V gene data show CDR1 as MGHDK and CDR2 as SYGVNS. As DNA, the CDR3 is TGTGCCAGCAGTGAACATCACGGTAGCGGAGAGACCCAGTACTTC. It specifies CASSEHHGSGETQYF. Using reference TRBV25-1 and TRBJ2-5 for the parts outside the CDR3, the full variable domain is EADIYQTPRYLVIGTGKKITLECSQTMGHDKMYWYQQDPGMELHLIHYSYGVNSTEKGDLSSESTVSRIRTEHFPLTLESARPSHTSQYLCASSEHHGSGETQYFGPGTRLLVL.

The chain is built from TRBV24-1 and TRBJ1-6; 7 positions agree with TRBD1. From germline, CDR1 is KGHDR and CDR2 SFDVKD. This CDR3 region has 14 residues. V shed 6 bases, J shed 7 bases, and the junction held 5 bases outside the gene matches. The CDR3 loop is CATSPGTVNSPLHF. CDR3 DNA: TGTGCCACCAGTCCCGGGACAGTCAATTCACCCCTCCACTTT.

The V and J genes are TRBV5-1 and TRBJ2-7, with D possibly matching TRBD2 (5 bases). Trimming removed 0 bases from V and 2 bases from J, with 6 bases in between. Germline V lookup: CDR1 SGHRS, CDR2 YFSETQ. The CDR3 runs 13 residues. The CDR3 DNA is TGCGCCAGCAGCTTGGAGGAGGCCTACGAGCAGTACTTC. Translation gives CASSLEEAYEQYF. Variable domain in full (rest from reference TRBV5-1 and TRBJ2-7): KAGVTQTPRYLIKTRGQQVTLSCSPISGHRSVSWYQQTPGQGLQFLFEYFSETQRNKGNFPGRFSGRQFSNSRSEMNVSTLELGDSALYLCASSLEEAYEQYFGPGTRLTVT.

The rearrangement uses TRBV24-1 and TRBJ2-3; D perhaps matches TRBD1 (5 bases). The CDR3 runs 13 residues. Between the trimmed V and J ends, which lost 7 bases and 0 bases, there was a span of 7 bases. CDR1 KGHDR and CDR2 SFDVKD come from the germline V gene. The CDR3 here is CATRGHSTDTQYF. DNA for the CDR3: TGTGCCACCAGAGGACATAGCACAGATACGCAGTATTTT.

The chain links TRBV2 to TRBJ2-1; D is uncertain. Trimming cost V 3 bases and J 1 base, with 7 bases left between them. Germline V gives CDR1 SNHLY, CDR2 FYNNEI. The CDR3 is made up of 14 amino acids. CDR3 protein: CASSDRASYNEQFF. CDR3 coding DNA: TGTGCCAGCAGTGACCGCGCTTCCTACAATGAGCAGTTCTTC.

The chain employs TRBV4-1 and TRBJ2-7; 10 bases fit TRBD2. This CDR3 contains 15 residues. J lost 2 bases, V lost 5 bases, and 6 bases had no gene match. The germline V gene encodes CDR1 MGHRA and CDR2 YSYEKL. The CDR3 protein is CASSAIAGGTYEQYF. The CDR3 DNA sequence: TGCGCCAGCAGCGCAATAGCGGGGGGAACCTACGAGCAGTACTTC.

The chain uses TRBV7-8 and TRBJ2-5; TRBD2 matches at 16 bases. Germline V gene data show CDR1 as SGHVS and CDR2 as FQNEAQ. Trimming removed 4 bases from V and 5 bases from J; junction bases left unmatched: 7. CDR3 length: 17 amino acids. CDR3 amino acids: CASSWGLAGGSGETQYF. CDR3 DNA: TGTGCCAGCAGCTGGGGACTAGCGGGAGGGAGCGGGGAGACCCAGTACTTC.

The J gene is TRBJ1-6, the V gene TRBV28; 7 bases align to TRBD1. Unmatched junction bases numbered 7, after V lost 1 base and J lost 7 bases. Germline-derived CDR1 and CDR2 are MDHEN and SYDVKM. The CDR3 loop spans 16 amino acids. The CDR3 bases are TGTGCCAGCAGTTTATTGGGGCAGGGGGGAAATTCACCCCTCCACTTT. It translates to CASSLLGQGGNSPLHF.

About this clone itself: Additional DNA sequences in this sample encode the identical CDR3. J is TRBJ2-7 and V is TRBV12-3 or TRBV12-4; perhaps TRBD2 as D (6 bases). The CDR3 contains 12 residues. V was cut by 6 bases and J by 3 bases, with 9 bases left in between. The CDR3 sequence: CASSLGSYEQYF. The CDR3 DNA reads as TGTGCCAGCAGCCTCGGGAGCTACGAGCAGTACTTC.

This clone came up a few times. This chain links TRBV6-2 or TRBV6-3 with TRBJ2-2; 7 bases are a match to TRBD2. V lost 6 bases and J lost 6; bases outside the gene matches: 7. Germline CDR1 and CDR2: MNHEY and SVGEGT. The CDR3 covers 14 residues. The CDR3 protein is CASSPTSDSGELFF. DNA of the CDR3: TGTGCCAGCAGCCCTACTAGCGACTCCGGGGAGCTGTTTTTT.

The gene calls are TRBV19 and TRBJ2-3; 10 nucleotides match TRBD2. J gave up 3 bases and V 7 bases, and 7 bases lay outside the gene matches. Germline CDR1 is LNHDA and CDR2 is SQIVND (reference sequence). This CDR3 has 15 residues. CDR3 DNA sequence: TGTGCCAGTACAACAGCGGGAGGGCTTACAGATACGCAGTATTTT. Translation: CASTTAGGLTDTQYF.

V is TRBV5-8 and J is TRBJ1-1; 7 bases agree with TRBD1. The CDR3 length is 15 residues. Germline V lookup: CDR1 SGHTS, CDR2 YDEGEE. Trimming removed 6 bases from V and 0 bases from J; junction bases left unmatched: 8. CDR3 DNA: TGTGCCAGCACCGTTGTGGGGACAGTGAACACTGAAGCTTTCTTT. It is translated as CASTVVGTVNTEAFF.

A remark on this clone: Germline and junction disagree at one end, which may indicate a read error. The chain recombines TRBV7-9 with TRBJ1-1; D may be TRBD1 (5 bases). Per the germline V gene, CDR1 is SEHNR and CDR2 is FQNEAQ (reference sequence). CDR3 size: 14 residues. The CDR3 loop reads CASSLAPGVPEAFF. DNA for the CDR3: TGTGCCAGCAGCTTAGCGCCGGGGGTACCTGAGGCTTTCTTT.

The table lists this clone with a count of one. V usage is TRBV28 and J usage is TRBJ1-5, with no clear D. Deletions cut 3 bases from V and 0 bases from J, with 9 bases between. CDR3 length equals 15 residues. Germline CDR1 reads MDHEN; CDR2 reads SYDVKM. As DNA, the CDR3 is TGTGCCAGCAGTTTTTACAGAGCTAGCAATCAGCCCCAGCATTTT. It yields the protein CASSFYRASNQPQHF.

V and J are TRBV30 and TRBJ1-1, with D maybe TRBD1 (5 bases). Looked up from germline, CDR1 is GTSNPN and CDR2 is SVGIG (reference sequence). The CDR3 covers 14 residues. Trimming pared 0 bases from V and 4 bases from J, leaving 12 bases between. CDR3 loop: CAWSVNRLITEAFF. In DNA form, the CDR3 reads TGTGCCTGGAGTGTAAACAGGTTGATCACTGAAGCTTTCTTT.

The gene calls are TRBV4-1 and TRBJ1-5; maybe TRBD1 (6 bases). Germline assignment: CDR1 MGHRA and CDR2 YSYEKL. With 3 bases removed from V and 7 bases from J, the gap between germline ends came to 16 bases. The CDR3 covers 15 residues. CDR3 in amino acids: CASSHLTGSGQPQHF. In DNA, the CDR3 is TGCGCCAGCAGCCACCTAACAGGGTCTGGACAGCCCCAGCATTTT.

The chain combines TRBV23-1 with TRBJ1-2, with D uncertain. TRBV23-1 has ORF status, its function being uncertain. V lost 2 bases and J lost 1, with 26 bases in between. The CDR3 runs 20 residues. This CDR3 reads CASSQLLKVLRTHLNYGYTF. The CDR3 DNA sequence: TGCGCCAGCAGTCAACTCCTGAAGGTCTTGAGGACTCACCTTAACTATGGCTACACCTTC.

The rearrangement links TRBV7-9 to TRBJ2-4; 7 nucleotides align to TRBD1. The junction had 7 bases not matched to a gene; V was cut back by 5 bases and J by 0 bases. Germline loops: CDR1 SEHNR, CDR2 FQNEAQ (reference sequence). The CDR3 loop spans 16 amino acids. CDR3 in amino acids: CASSRRGGLAKNIQYF. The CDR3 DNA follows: TGTGCCAGCAGCCGAAGAGGGGGCCTAGCCAAAAACATTCAGTACTTC.

The CDR3 loop is CSVEDFSSGANVLTF. CDR3 coding DNA: TGCAGCGTTGAAGATTTTAGCTCTGGGGCCAACGTCCTGACTTTC. The chain carries TRBV29-1 and TRBJ2-6; D is undetermined. Germline V gene lookup returns CDR1 SQVTM and CDR2 ANQGSEA. V lost 0 bases, J lost 0 bases, and 6 bases lay in between. This CDR3 is 15 amino acids long. The full variable domain, in which reference TRBV29-1 and TRBJ2-6 provide the parts outside the CDR3, is SAVISQKPSRDICQRGTSLTIQCQVDSQVTMMFWYRQQPGQSLTLIATANQGSEATYESGFVIDKFPISRPNLTFSTLTVSNMSPEDSSIYLCSVEDFSSGANVLTFGAGSRLTVL.

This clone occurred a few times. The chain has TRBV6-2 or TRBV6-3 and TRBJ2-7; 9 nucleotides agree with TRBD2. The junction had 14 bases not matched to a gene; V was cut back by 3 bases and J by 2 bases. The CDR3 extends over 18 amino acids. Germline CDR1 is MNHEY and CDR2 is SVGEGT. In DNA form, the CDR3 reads TGTGCCAGCAGTTATGCGGCTAGCGGGGACCCGACACCCTACGAGCAGTACTTC. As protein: CASSYAASGDPTPYEQYF.

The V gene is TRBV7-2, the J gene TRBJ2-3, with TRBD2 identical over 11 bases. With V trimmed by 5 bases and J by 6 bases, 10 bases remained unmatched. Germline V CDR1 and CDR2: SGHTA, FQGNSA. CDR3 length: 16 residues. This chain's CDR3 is CASSQASSGRWDTQYF. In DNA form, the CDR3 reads TGTGCCAGCAGCCAGGCGTCTAGCGGGAGGTGGGATACGCAGTATTTT.

CDR3 bases: TGCGCCAGCAGCCAAGTAGAAGCCCACACCGGGGAGCTGTTTTTT. Its protein is CASSQVEAHTGELFF. V gene TRBV4-1 combines with J gene TRBJ2-2; no definite D call. Per germline, CDR1 MGHRA and CDR2 YSYEKL. This CDR3 contains 15 residues. V dropped 1 base and J dropped 3 bases, with 9 bases sitting between them.

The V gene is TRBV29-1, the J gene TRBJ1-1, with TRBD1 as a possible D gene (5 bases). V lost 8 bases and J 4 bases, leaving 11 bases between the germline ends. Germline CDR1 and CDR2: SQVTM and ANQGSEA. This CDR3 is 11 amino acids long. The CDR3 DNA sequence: TGCAGCCCAGTCAGGGTCACTGAAGCTTTCTTT. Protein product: CSPVRVTEAFF.